The T cell receptor beta chain under discussion was sequenced for a study of CD8+ T cells in alopecia areata. Extraction of RNA preceded its reverse transcription into cDNA, which served as the sequencing template. Assay used: immunoSEQ multiplex PCR; TCRdb lists only in-frame clones, some missing. There are about 280,000 clones in the sample; 55% to 75% occur only once, and about 1.8% lies in the top ten. Described treatment: oral pan-JAK inhibitor, 5-10 mg twice daily. The CDR3 is 13 amino acids. V gave up 4 bases and J gave up 7 bases; unmatched junction bases: 5. Germline assignment: CDR1 SGHNT and CDR2 YYREEE (reference sequence). A note on this clone: Within the sample, other DNA sequences also encode this same CDR3.

Sequencing used CD4+ T cells sorted from blood, obtained at week 24, from a patient treated with tofacitinib. V gene TRBV5-4 combines with J gene TRBJ2-1; 7 bases align to TRBD2. This clonotype was obtained from a human donor with alopecia areata. The CDR3 loop is CASSLPGGNEQFF. CDR3 nucleotides: TGTGCCAGCAGCCTTCCCGGGGGGAATGAGCAGTTCTTC.